This T cell receptor (beta chain) was recorded in a study of T cells in Graves' hyperthyroidism and ophthalmopathy. Amplification targeted TCR beta CDR3 regions from RNA transcripts. RT-PCR in the first round (using the HTBI primer set) targeted the TCR CDR3. TCRdb independently ran MiXCR on the multiplex PCR reads; one entry per CDR3 protein. The sample lists hundreds of thousands of distinct CDR3 sequences, just under 25% occurring once. V was clipped by 3 bases and J by 7 bases; unmatched bases: 8. Per the germline V gene, CDR1 is MNHNS and CDR2 is SASEGT. This CDR3 spans 14 amino acids. This clonotype was observed a handful of times. The authors deemed Graves' hyperthyroidism stable absent ophthalmopathy progression within 18 months. Newly diagnosed patients aged 18 to 65 had hyperthyroidism of under 2 months' duration. The study left out patients who had uncontrolled infection, other autoimmune disease, pregnancy or lactation. PBMCs came from 10 ml fresh peripheral blood.

Sequences were obtained from blood. The TCR comes from a middle-aged man with Graves' hyperthyroidism. The chain uses TRBV6-1 and TRBJ1-2; 7 bases agree with TRBD1. CDR3 sequence reads: CASSEQGVSSGYTF. The CDR3 DNA follows: TGTGCCAGCAGTGAGCAGGGGGTCTCTTCTGGCTACACCTTC.